Sequencing of this TCR beta chain was carried out in a study of CD8+CD57+ T cells in acquired aplastic anemia. Study overall: CD4+ reads averaged about 11 million in healthy donors.

It was genomic DNA that served as the template for profiling TCR beta VDJ and CDR3. TCRdb re-called the reads with MiXCR, one entry per CDR3 protein. This table holds about 190,000 distinct CDR3 sequences, approximately 52% found once. Germline CDR1 is KGHDR and CDR2 is SFDVKD. V was shortened by 9 bases and J by 7 bases, with 23 bases between the two germline ends. The CDR3 is made up of 16 amino acids. Concerning this clonotype itself: The antigen is unknown.

Findings of the study overall: The CD8+ Simpson's diversity of patients and controls was not significantly different.

This TCR came from a human donor in good health, serving as a control. Sample: sorted CD4+, CD8+, or CD8+CD57+ T cells (not recorded which) from PBMCs. The chain couples TRBV24-1 to TRBJ1-4; D may be TRBD1 (6 bases). DNA for the CDR3: TGTGCCACCCAGGGTGGGGGCGCGACGTTCGGTGAAAAACTGTTTTTT. It yields the protein CATQGGGATFGEKLFF.